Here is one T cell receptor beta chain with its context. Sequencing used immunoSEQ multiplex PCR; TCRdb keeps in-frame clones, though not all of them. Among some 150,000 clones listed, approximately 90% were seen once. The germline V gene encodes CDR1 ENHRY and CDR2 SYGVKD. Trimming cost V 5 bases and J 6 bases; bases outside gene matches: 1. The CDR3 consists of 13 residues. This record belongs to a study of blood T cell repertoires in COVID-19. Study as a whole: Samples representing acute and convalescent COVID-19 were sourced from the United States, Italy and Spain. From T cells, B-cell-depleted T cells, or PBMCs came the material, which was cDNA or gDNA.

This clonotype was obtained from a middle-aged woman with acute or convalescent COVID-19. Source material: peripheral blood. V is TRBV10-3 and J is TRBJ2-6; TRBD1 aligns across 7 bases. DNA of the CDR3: TGTGCCATCAGTACAGGGGCGGCCAACGTCCTGACTTTC. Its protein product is CAISTGAANVLTF.